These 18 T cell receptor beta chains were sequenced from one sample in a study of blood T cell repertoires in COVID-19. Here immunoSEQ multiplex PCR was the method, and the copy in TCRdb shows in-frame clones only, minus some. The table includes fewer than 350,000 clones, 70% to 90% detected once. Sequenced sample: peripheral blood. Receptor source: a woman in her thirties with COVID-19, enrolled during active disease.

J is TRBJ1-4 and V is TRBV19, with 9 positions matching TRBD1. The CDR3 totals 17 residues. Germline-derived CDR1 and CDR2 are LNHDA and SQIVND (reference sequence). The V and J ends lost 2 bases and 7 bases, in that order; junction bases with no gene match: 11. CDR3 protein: CASSIKDRGWASEKLFF. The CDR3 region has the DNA TGTGCCAGTAGTATAAAGGACAGGGGTTGGGCTTCTGAAAAACTGTTTTTT.

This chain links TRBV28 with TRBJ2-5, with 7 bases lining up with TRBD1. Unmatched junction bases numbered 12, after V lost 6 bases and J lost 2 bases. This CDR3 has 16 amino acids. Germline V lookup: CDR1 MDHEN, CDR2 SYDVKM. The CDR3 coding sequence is TGTGCCAGCAGCCTATACTTCCCGGGACAGCAAGAGACCCAGTACTTC. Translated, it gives CASSLYFPGQQETQYF.

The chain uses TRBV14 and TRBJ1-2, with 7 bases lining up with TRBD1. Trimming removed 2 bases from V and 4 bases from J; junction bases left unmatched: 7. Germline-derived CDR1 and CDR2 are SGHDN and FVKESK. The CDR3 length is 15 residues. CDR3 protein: CASSQRTGASYGYTF. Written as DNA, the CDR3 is TGTGCCAGCAGCCAAAGGACAGGCGCTTCCTATGGCTACACCTTC.

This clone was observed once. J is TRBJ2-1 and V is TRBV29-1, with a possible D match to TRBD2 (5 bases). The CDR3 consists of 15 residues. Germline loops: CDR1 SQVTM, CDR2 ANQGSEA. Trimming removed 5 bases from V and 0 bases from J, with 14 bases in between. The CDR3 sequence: CSVSGSKSSYNEQFF. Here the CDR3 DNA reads TGCAGCGTTTCGGGGAGCAAAAGCTCCTACAATGAGCAGTTCTTC.

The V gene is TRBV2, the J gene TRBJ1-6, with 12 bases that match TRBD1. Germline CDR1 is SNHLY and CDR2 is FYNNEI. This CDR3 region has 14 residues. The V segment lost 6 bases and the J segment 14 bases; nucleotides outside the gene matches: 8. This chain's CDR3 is CASSSGTGGLTLHF. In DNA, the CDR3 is TGTGCCAGCAGCTCCGGGACAGGGGGCTTGACCCTCCACTTT.

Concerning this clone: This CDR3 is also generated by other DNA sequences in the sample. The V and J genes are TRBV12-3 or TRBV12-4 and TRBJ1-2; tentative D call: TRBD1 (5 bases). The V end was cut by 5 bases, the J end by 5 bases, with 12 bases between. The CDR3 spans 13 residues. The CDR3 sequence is CASSPGTAYGYTF. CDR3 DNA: TGTGCCAGCAGTCCCGGGACTGCGTATGGCTACACCTTC.

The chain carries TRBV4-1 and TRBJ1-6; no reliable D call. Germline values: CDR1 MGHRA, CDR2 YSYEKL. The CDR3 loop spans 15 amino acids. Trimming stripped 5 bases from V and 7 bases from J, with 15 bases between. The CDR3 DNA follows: TGCGCCAGCAGCTCACGGCTGGTCGGGAATTCACCCCTCCACTTT. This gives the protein CASSSRLVGNSPLHF.

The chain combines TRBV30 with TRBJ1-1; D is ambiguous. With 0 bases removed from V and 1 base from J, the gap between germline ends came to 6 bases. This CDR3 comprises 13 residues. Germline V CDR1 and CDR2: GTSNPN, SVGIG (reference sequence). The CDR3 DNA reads TGTGCCTGGAGTGTATTCAGGAACACTGAAGCTTTCTTT. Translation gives CAWSVFRNTEAFF.

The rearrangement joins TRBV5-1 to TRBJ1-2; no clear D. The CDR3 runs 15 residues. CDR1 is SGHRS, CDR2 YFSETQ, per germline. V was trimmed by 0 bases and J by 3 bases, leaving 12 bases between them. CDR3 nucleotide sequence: TGCGCCAGCAGCTTGGCCGTCGCCTACGACTATGGCTACACCTTC. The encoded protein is CASSLAVAYDYGYTF.

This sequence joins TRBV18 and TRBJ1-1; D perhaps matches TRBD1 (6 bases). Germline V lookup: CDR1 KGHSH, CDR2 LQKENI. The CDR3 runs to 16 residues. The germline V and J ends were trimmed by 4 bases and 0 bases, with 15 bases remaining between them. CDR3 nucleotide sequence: TGTGCCAGCTCACGGACGATGGGACACCTGAACACTGAAGCTTTCTTT. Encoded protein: CASSRTMGHLNTEAFF. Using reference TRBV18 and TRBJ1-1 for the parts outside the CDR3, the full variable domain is NAGVMQNPRHLVRRRGQEARLRCSPMKGHSHVYWYRQLPEEGLKFMVYLQKENIIDESGMPKERFSAEFPKEGPSILRIQQVVRGDSAAYFCASSRTMGHLNTEAFFGQGTRLTVV.

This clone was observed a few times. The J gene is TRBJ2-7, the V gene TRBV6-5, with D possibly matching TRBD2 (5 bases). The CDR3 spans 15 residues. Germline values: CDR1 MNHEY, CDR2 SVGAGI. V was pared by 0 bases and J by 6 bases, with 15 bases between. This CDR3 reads CASSYSPGLLSEQYF. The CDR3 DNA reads TGTGCCAGCAGTTACTCTCCAGGACTCCTGTCCGAGCAGTACTTC.

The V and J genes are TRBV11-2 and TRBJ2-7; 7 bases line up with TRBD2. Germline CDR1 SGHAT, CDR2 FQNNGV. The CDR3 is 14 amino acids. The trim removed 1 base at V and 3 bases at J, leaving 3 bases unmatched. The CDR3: CASSLASGVYEQYF. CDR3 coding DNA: TGTGCCAGCAGCTTAGCTAGCGGAGTCTACGAGCAGTACTTC.

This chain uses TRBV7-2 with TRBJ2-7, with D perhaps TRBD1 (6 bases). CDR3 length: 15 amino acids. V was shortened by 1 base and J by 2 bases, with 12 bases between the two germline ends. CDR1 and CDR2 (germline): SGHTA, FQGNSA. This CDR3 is CASSLGSQGAYEQYF. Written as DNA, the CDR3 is TGTGCCAGCAGCTTAGGGTCACAGGGCGCCTACGAGCAGTACTTC.

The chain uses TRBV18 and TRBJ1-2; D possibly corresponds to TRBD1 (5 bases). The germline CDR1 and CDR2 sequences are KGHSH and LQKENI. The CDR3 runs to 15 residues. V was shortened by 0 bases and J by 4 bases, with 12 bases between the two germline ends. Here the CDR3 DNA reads TGTGCCAGCTCACCACCGGAGGGACCGACCTATGGCTACACCTTC. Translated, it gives CASSPPEGPTYGYTF.

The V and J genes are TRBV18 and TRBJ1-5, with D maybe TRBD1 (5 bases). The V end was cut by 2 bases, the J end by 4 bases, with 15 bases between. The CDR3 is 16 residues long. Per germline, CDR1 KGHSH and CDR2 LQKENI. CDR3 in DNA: TGTGCCAGCTCACCAGTGGGGGGGACTTCGAATCAGCCCCAGCATTTT. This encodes CASSPVGGTSNQPQHF.

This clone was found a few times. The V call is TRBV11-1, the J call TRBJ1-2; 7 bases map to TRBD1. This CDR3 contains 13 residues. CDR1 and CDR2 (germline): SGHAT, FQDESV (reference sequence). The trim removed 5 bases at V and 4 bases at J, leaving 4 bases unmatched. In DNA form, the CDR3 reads TGTGCCAGCAGCAAGACAGGGTCCTATGGCTACACCTTC. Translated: CASSKTGSYGYTF.

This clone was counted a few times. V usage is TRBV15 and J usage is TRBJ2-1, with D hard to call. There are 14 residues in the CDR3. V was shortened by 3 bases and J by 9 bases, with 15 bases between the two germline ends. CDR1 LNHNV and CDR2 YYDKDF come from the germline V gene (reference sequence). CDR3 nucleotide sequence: TGTGCCACCAGCAGCAGTGCCCTCCCAATTGAGCAGTTCTTC. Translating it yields CATSSSALPIEQFF. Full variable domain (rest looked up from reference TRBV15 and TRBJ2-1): DAMVIQNPRYQVTQFGKPVTLSCSQTLNHNVMYWYQQKSSQAPKLLFHYYDKDFNNEADTPDNFQSRRPNTSFCFLDIRSPGLGDTAMYLCATSSSALPIEQFFGPGTRLTVL.

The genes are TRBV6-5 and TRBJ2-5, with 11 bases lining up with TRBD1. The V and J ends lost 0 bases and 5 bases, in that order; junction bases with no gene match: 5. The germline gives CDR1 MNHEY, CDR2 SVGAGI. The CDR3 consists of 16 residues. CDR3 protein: CASSYSGQGAWETQYF. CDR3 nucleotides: TGTGCCAGCAGTTACTCCGGACAGGGGGCATGGGAGACCCAGTACTTC.